The 17 T cell receptor beta chains reported below all come from one sample, sequenced in a study of blood T cell repertoires in COVID-19. Clones were read by immunoSEQ multiplex PCR, and TCRdb kept only the in-frame ones, dropping some. The repertoire holds about 82,000 clones, with around four fifths as singletons. Material for sequencing was peripheral blood. These receptor sequences come from a man at least 80 years old with active or convalescent COVID-19.

The V gene is TRBV15, the J gene TRBJ1-2; D may be TRBD1 (6 bases). Trimming removed 4 bases from V and 1 base from J, with 13 bases in between. Germline assignment: CDR1 LNHNV and CDR2 YYDKDF (reference sequence). CDR3 size: 15 residues. CDR3 nucleotides: TGTGCCACCAGCACCCGGACAGCTCGTAACTATGGCTACACCTTC. Translating it yields CATSTRTARNYGYTF.

The chain combines TRBV18 with TRBJ1-2, with D maybe TRBD1 (6 bases). The V gene's germline CDR1 is KGHSH and CDR2 LQKENI. CDR3 size: 15 residues. Trimming took 3 bases from V and 5 from J, leaving 16 bases between them. CDR3 nucleotide sequence: TGTGCCAGCTCACCGACAGGACACCTTGGGTATGGCTACACCTTC. This sequence encodes CASSPTGHLGYGYTF.

The rearrangement joins TRBV2 to TRBJ1-6; D might be TRBD1 (5 bases). The CDR3 has 15 amino acids. V was pared by 4 bases and J by 8 bases, with 15 bases between. The germline CDR1 and CDR2 sequences are SNHLY and FYNNEI. The CDR3 DNA sequence: TGTGCCAGCAGTGTTCAAGGGGTTAAGCATTCACCCCTCCACTTT. It specifies CASSVQGVKHSPLHF.

The chain joins TRBV15 to TRBJ2-7; TRBD1 might be the D (5 bases). The germline gives CDR1 LNHNV, CDR2 YYDKDF (reference sequence). The V gene lost 2 bases and the J gene lost 4 bases, with 9 bases spanning the gap. The CDR3 has 13 residues. CDR3 loop: CATSRNRQYEQYV. CDR3 DNA sequence: TGTGCCACCAGCAGAAATCGACAGTACGAGCAGTACGTC.

This clone was recorded many times. Other DNA sequences in this specimen translate into the identical CDR3. V gene TRBV10-1 combines with J gene TRBJ1-6; tentatively, D is TRBD1 (6 bases). Germline V gene lookup returns CDR1 WNHNN and CDR2 SYGVQD (reference sequence). V gave up 0 bases and J gave up 7 bases, with 10 bases separating them. This CDR3 spans 15 amino acids. DNA of the CDR3: TGCGCCAGCAGTGAGTCGCGGACAGAAAATTCACCCCTCCACTTT. Its translation: CASSESRTENSPLHF.

V and J are TRBV19 and TRBJ1-5; perhaps TRBD1 as D (5 bases). CDR1 LNHDA and CDR2 SQIVND come from the germline V gene (reference sequence). This CDR3 contains 14 residues. V lost 0 bases, J lost 7 bases, and 10 bases lay in between. CDR3 amino acids: CASSIDEAGQPQHF. The CDR3 DNA is TGTGCCAGTAGTATAGATGAGGCAGGGCAGCCCCAGCATTTT.

This clone was detected only once. The chain is built from TRBV12-3 or TRBV12-4 and TRBJ1-1; no reliable D call. This CDR3 spans 13 amino acids. V was cut by 6 bases and J by 4 bases, with 12 bases left in between. CDR3 sequence (DNA): TGTGCCAGCAGCACGGTTACGGGCACTGAAGCTTTCTTT. Translation gives CASSTVTGTEAFF.

V gene TRBV23-1 combines with J gene TRBJ2-7, with TRBD1 matching 8 bases. TRBV23-1 is recorded as an ORF, its role being uncertain. With 0 bases clipped from V and 4 bases from J, the junction kept 8 bases outside the gene matches. The CDR3 has 16 residues. For the CDR3, the DNA is TGCGCCAGCAGTCAATCTGGGCAGGGGGCTGGATACGAGCAGTACGTC. This encodes CASSQSGQGAGYEQYV.

The CDR3 nucleotides read TGTGCCAGCAGCTTAAACGGACAGCTCTATGGCTACACCTTC. Translation: CASSLNGQLYGYTF. The V gene is TRBV7-2, the J gene TRBJ1-2, with D possibly TRBD1 on 6 matching bases. The CDR3 has 14 amino acids. V lost 2 bases and J 4 bases, leaving 11 bases between the germline ends. Germline V gene sequence: CDR1 SGHTA, CDR2 FQGNSA.

The gene calls are TRBV18 and TRBJ1-3; 8 bases map to TRBD1. V was clipped by 3 bases and J by 4 bases; unmatched bases: 8. This CDR3 is 16 amino acids long. CDR1 and CDR2 (germline): KGHSH, LQKENI. This CDR3 is CASSPRGQGAGNTIYF. CDR3 DNA: TGTGCCAGCTCACCTAGAGGGCAGGGGGCCGGAAACACCATATATTTT.

The chain joins TRBV21-1 to TRBJ1-1; the table gives TRBD1 as D, unverified against the DNA. TRBV21-1 is deemed a pseudogene. This CDR3 is built from 12 residues. The CDR3 loop is CASSKERGQAFF. CDR3 nucleotides: TGTGCCAGCAGCAAAGAAAGGGGGCAGGCTTTCTTT.

This clone was counted a few times. V usage is TRBV7-9 and J usage is TRBJ1-2, with D unclear. V lost 5 bases and J 4 bases, leaving 14 bases between the germline ends. Looked up from germline, CDR1 is SEHNR and CDR2 is FQNEAQ (reference sequence). This CDR3 region has 14 residues. The CDR3 DNA is TGTGCCAGCAGCCCGTGGCGGACTGCCTATGGCTACACCTTC. Protein: CASSPWRTAYGYTF.

This chain connects TRBV6-5 to TRBJ1-2; 7 bases align to TRBD1. The germline gives CDR1 MNHEY, CDR2 SVGAGI. J lost 2 bases, V lost 6 bases, and 6 bases had no gene match. This CDR3 comprises 14 residues. CDR3 residues: CASRTPGQNYGYTF. In DNA, the CDR3 is TGTGCCAGCAGAACACCGGGACAGAACTATGGCTACACCTTC.

The V call is TRBV7-2, the J call TRBJ2-5; D unclear. Deletions cut 5 bases from V and 2 bases from J, with 18 bases between. The germline V gene has CDR1 SGHTA and CDR2 FQGNSA. CDR3 size: 16 residues. CDR3 nucleotide sequence: TGTGCCAGCAGCGATCGATTTAGGAGTCGGCAAGAGACCCAGTACTTC. It yields the protein CASSDRFRSRQETQYF.

The CDR3 bases are TGTGCCAGTATCGGGACAGGGAGCTATAGCAATCAGCCCCAGCATTTT. Encoded protein: CASIGTGSYSNQPQHF. The genes are TRBV19 and TRBJ1-5, with TRBD1 identical over 9 bases. CDR3 length: 16 residues. The V segment lost 7 bases and the J segment 0 bases; nucleotides outside the gene matches: 7. Germline assignment: CDR1 LNHDA and CDR2 SQIVND (reference sequence).

This clone was counted a single time. The chain combines TRBV5-6 with TRBJ2-1; 14 bases fit TRBD2. The V segment lost 4 bases and the J segment 9 bases; nucleotides outside the gene matches: 12. The CDR3 is 17 amino acids. Per the germline V gene, CDR1 is SGHDT and CDR2 is YYEEEE. DNA for the CDR3: TGTGCCAGCAGCCCCCTGACTAGCGGGAGGGCCACTGCTGAGCAGTTCTTC. Amino acids: CASSPLTSGRATAEQFF.

The CDR3 bases are TGTGCCAGCAGCTTAGCGACAGCCGTAAACACCATATATTTT. Its protein product is CASSLATAVNTIYF. This chain uses TRBV11-2 with TRBJ1-3; D might be TRBD1 (5 bases). V lost 1 base and J lost 6, with 10 bases in between. Per germline, CDR1 SGHAT and CDR2 FQNNGV. This CDR3 is 14 amino acids long.